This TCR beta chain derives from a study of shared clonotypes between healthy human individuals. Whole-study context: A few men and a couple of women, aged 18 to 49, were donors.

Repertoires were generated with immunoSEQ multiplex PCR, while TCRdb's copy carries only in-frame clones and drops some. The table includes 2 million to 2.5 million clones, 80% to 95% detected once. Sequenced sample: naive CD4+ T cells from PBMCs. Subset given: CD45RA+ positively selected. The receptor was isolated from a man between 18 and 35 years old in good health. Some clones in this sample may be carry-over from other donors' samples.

CDR3 residues: CASSPGLVQYEQYF. Here the CDR3 DNA reads TGTGCCAGCTCACCTGGACTAGTTCAGTACGAGCAGTACTTC. This rearrangement joins TRBV18 to TRBJ2-7, with TRBD2 matching 7 bases. Germline CDR1 reads KGHSH; CDR2 reads LQKENI. With 3 bases clipped from V and 4 bases from J, the junction kept 6 bases outside the gene matches. This CDR3 region has 14 residues.